The present T cell receptor (beta chain) was sequenced within a study of T cell responses to AZD1222 COVID-19 vaccine. CDR3 size: 14 residues. The germline V gene encodes CDR1 MDHEN and CDR2 SYDVKM. V lost 6 bases and J lost 4; bases outside the gene matches: 6. Turning to this clone: The sample contains more than one DNA sequence encoding this CDR3.

Repertoires were generated with immunoSEQ multiplex PCR, while TCRdb's copy carries only in-frame clones and drops some. The sample consists of about 100,000 clones, approximately 90% of them appearing once. Sequenced here: peripheral blood, sampled on day 0 of AZD1222 vaccination. This sequence joins TRBV28 and TRBJ1-5; 7 bases fit TRBD1. This clonotype was obtained from an adult in good health. In nucleotides, the CDR3 is TGTGCCAGCAGGCCCCCGGGACAGAATCAGCCCCAGCATTTT. Protein: CASRPPGQNQPQHF.